This record looks at one T cell receptor beta chain sequence and its context. What it binds is unknown. The data were produced by immunoSEQ multiplex PCR, yet TCRdb's version contains in-frame clones alone and is incomplete. Altogether roughly 53,000 clones are present, more than 85% being singletons, with the ten largest covering about 20%. Trimming took 0 bases from V and 5 from J, leaving 9 bases between them. The CDR3 has 13 amino acids. Germline V gives CDR1 SGHDT, CDR2 YYEEEE. This specimen belongs to a study of OX40 agonist ivuxolimab in advanced cancers. The overall study: Ivuxolimab, which is an agonistic anti-OX40 (CD134) antibody, was administered to the patients. The study's findings and limits: Clonal expansion by week 6 occurred in CD4+ and CD8+ blood T cells (at 0.1 to 3.0 mg/kg). On average, CD8+ T cells showed a greater number of expanded clones than CD4+.

Autoimmune disease history or systemic immunosuppression led to patient exclusion. The chain has TRBV5-6 and TRBJ2-7; D may be TRBD1 or TRBD2 (5 bases each). This TCR derives from an adult with an advanced solid tumor such as melanoma, head and neck, liver or kidney cancer. Here the sequenced sample was CD4+ or CD8+ T cells sorted from blood, taken in a trial of the OX40 agonist ivuxolimab. The CDR3 protein is CASSLGGIDEQYF. The DNA for the CDR3 is TGTGCCAGCAGCTTGGGGGGGATCGACGAGCAGTACTTC. Filled out from reference TRBV5-6 and TRBJ2-7, the complete variable domain reads DAGVTQSPTHLIKTRGQQVTLRCSPKSGHDTVSWYQQALGQGPQFIFQYYEEEERQRGNFPDRFSGHQFPNYSSELNVNALLLGDSALYLCASSLGGIDEQYFGPGTRLTVT.